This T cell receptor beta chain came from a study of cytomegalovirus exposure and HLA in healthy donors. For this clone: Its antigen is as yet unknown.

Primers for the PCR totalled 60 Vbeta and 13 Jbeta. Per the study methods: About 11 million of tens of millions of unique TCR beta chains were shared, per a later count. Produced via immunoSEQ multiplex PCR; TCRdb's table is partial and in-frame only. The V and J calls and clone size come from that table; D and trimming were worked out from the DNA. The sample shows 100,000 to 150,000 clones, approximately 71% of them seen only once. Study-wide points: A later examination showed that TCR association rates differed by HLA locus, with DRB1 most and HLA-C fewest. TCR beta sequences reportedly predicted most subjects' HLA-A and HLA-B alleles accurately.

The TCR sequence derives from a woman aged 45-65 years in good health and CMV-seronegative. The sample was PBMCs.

The DNA of the CDR3 is TGCGCCAGCAGCTTGATTGCCTCGGGAGCCTACAATGAGCAGTTCTTC. Translating gives CASSLIASGAYNEQFF. The chain has TRBV5-1 and TRBJ2-1; a weak D match, TRBD2 (6 bases). V lost 1 base to trimming and J lost 2 bases, with 13 bases between them. CDR1 is SGHRS, CDR2 YFSETQ, per germline. The CDR3 totals 16 residues. Variable domain in full (rest from reference TRBV5-1 and TRBJ2-1): KAGVTQTPRYLIKTRGQQVTLSCSPISGHRSVSWYQQTPGQGLQFLFEYFSETQRNKGNFPGRFSGRQFSNSRSEMNVSTLELGDSALYLCASSLIASGAYNEQFFGPGTRLTVL.